This is a list of T cell receptor beta chains from one sample in a study of T cell responses to AZD1222 COVID-19 vaccine. TCRdb keeps only in-frame clones here, not all; method: immunoSEQ multiplex PCR. The sample includes roughly 130,000 clones, roughly nine tenths of them seen just once. The specimen comprised peripheral blood, sampled on day 0 of AZD1222 vaccination. Receptors originate from an adult in good health. The CDR3 runs from the conserved cysteine through the conserved F or W. Each record gives: J gene, V gene, CDR3 protein.

>TRBJ2-3|TRBV5-1
CASSRGGASTDTQYF
>TRBJ1-4|TRBV30
CAWRLGRAEKLFF
>TRBJ1-1|TRBV18
CASSELAREDTEAFF
>TRBJ2-2|TRBV5-1
CASSLWGENTGELFF
>TRBJ2-3|TRBV2
CASSWTSGGSSTDTQYF
>TRBJ1-3|TRBV3-1/TRBV3-2
CASSQGNAGNTIYF
>TRBJ2-3|TRBV28
CASSPGGALPTQYF
>TRBJ2-5|TRBV6-6
CASSPGFVSGPSQETQYF
>TRBJ1-5|TRBV27
CASSPTQADQPQHF
>TRBJ1-5|TRBV2
CASSAWRVVSNQPQHF
>TRBJ2-3|TRBV4-3
CASSQDRSPGLPGDTQYF
>TRBJ1-1|TRBV7-9
CASSPRHHRSAEAFF
>TRBJ2-1|TRBV6-2/TRBV6-3
CASSYSAAGGLEQFF
>TRBJ2-1|TRBV9
CASGREQYNEQFF
>TRBJ1-5|TRBV6-5
CASRNREDQPQHF
>TRBJ1-1|TRBV6-5
CASRNNGDRGTEAFF
>TRBJ1-4|TRBV30
CAWIDRRATNEKLFF
>TRBJ2-3|TRBV12-5
CASGRGTSVTDTQYF
>TRBJ2-3|TRBV9
CASSLLDGTDTQYF
>TRBJ1-5|TRBV4-1
CASSQDETGLSNQPQHF
>TRBJ1-1|TRBV28
CASWTAMNTEAFF
>TRBJ1-1|TRBV19
CASSSRDRGRIEAFF
>TRBJ2-3|TRBV10-3
CAISEGLAGAGDTQYF
>TRBJ2-3|TRBV7-3
CASSFQGTDTQYF
>TRBJ2-3|TRBV9
CASTPGGTDTQYF
>TRBJ1-1|TRBV27
CASRRDGPNTEAFF
>TRBJ1-2|TRBV2
CASSQDLLIDGYTF
>TRBJ2-5|TRBV5-4
CASSLDGGKETQYF
>TRBJ2-3|TRBV24-1
CATSDWGLAVPRADTQYF
>TRBJ1-6|TRBV24-1
CATSESLNSPLHF
>TRBJ1-3|TRBV19
CASGTGGRRNTIYF
>TRBJ1-6|TRBV3-1/TRBV3-2
CASSFGQYNSPLHF
>TRBJ2-7|TRBV2
CASSGHRGLEQYF
>TRBJ2-7|TRBV2
CASSGQIGPYEQYF
>TRBJ1-6|TRBV15
CATSRGDSPLHF
>TRBJ2-7|TRBV7-9
CASSRDGTFYEQYF
>TRBJ2-5|TRBV5-6
CASSLASAKTQYF
>TRBJ2-7|TRBV5-6
CASSPKRLSIAYEQYF
>TRBJ2-1|TRBV10-2
CASSRQGYEQFF
>TRBJ2-7|TRBV2
CASSKDTSRSYEQYF
>TRBJ2-7|TRBV24-1
CATSEGDRSSYEQYF
>TRBJ1-1|TRBV11-1
CASSYQGFLMNTEAFF
>TRBJ1-4|TRBV7-2
CASSPTRTNEKLFF
>TRBJ1-1|TRBV5-4
CASSLEGGGTEAFF
>TRBJ1-3|TRBV5-6
CASSFVGGVNTIYF
>TRBJ2-7|TRBV9
CASSVGSGIPYEQYF
>TRBJ1-6|TRBV11-1
CASTWTGDSPLHF
>TRBJ2-1|TRBV7-8
CASSILDGRTYNEQFF
>TRBJ1-3|TRBV7-2
CASSYQGLAGNTIYF
>TRBJ2-3|TRBV6-2/TRBV6-3
CASSQGAEDTQYF
>TRBJ1-2|TRBV5-1
CASSPAGRNYGYTF
>TRBJ1-4|TRBV4-1
CASSHILGTGSEKLFF
>TRBJ2-2|TRBV7-9
CASSFGTPNTGELFF
>TRBJ2-1|TRBV28
CASRNRDRALNEQFF